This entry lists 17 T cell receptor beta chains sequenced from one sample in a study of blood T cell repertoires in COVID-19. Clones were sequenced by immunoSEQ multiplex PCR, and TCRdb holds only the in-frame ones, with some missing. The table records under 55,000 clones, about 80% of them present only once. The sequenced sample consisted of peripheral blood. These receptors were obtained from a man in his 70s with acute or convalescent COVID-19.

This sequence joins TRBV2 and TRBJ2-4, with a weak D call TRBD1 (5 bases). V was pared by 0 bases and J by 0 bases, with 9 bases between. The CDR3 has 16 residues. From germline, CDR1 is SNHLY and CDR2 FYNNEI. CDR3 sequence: CASSEAGALAKNIQYF. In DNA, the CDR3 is TGTGCCAGCAGTGAAGCAGGGGCTCTAGCCAAAAACATTCAGTACTTC.

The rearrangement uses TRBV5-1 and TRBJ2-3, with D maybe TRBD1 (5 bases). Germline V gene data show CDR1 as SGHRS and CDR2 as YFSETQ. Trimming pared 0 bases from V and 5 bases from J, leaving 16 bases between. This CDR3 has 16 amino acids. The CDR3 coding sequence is TGCGCCAGCAGCTTGGAGGGCAGGGAACGGGTAGATACGCAGTATTTT. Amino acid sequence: CASSLEGRERVDTQYF.

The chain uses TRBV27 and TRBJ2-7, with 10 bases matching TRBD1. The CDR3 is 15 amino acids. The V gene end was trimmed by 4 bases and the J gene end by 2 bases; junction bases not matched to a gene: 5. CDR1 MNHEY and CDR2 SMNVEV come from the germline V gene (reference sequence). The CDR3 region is CASSSGTGVTYEQYF. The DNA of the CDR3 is TGTGCCAGCAGTTCCGGGACAGGGGTCACCTACGAGCAGTACTTC.

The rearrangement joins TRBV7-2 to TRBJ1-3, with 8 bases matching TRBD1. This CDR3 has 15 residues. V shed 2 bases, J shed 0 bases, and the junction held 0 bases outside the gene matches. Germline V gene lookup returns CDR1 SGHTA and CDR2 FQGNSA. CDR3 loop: CASSLTGGSGNTIYF. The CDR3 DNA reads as TGTGCCAGCAGCTTAACAGGGGGCTCTGGAAACACCATATATTTT.

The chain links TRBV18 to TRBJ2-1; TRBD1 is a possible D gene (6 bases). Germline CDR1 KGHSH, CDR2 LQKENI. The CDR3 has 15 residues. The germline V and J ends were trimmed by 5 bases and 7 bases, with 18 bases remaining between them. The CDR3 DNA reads TGTGCCAGCTCAACCACGACCAGGGGTAAAAATGAGCAGTTCTTC. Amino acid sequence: CASSTTTRGKNEQFF.

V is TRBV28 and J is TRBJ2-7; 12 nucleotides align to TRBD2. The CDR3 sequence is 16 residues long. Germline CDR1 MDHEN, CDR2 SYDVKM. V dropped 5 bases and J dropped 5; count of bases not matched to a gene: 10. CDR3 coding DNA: TGTGCCAGCAGTCCCGCCTCTAGCGGGGGGGCCAACGAGCAGTACTTC. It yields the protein CASSPASSGGANEQYF.

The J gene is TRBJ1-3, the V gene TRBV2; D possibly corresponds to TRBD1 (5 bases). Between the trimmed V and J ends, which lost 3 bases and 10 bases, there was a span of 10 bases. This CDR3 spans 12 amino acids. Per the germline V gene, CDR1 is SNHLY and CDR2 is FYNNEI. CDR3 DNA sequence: TGTGCCAGCAGTGAGGGGGGTCGTACCATATATTTT. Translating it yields CASSEGGRTIYF.

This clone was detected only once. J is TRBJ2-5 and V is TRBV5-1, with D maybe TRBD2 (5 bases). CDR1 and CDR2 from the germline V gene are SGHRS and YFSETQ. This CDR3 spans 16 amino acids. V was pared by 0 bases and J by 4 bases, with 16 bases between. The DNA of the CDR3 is TGCGCCAGCAGCTTGGGCTCGAGCGGAGACACAGAGACCCAGTACTTC. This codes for CASSLGSSGDTETQYF.

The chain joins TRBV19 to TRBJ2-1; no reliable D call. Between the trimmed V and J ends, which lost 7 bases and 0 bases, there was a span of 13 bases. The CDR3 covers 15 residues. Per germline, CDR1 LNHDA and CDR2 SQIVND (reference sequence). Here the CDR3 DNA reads TGTGCCAGTACCGCCGTACCCAGCTCCTACAATGAGCAGTTCTTC. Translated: CASTAVPSSYNEQFF.

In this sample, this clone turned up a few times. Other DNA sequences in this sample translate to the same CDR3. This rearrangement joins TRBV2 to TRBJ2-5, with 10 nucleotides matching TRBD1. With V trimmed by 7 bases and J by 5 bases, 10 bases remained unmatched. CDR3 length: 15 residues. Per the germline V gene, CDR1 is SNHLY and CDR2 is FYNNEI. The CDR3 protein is CASTPDRGLGETQYF. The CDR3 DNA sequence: TGTGCCAGCACTCCTGACAGGGGGCTTGGGGAGACCCAGTACTTC.

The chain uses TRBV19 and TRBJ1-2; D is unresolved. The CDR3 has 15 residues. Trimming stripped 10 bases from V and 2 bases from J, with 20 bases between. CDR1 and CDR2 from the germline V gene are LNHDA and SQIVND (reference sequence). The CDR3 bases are TGTGCCATCTCGAACCCTGCGGCCTCGAACTATGGCTACACCTTC. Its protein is CAISNPAASNYGYTF.

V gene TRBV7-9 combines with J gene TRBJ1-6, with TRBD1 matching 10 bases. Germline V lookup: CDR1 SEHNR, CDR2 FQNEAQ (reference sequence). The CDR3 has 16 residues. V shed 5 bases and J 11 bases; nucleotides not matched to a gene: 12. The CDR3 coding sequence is TGTGCCAGCAGCCCTTCGACAGGGGGCGCCGGAACACCCCTCCACTTT. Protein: CASSPSTGGAGTPLHF. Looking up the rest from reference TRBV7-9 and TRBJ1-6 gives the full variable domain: DTGVSQNPRHKITKRGQNVTFRCDPISEHNRLYWYRQTLGQGPEFLTYFQNEAQLEKSRLLSDRFSAERPKGSFSTLEIQRTEQGDSAMYLCASSPSTGGAGTPLHFGNGTRLTVT.

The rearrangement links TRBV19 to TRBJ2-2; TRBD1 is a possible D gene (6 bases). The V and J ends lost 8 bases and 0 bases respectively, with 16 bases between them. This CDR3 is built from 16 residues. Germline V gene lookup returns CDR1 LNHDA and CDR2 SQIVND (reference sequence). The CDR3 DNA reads TGTGCCAGTCGGGACACCGTAAACGCGAACACCGGGGAGCTGTTTTTT. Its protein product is CASRDTVNANTGELFF.

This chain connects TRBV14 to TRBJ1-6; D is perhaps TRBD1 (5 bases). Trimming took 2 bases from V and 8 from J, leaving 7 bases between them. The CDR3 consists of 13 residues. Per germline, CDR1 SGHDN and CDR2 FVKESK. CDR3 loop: CASSQQGYSPLHF. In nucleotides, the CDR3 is TGTGCCAGCAGCCAACAGGGCTATTCACCCCTCCACTTT. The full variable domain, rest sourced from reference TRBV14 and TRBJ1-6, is EAGVTQFPSHSVIEKGQTVTLRCDPISGHDNLYWYRRVMGKEIKFLLHFVKESKQDESGMPNNRFLAERTGGTYSTLKVQPAELEDSGVYFCASSQQGYSPLHFGNGTRLTVT.

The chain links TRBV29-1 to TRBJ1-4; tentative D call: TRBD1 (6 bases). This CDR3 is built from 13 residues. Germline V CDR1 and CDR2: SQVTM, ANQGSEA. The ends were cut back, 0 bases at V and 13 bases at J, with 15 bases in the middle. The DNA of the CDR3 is TGCAGCGTTGAAGATCTACAGGGTGGAAGACTGTTTTTT. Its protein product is CSVEDLQGGRLFF.

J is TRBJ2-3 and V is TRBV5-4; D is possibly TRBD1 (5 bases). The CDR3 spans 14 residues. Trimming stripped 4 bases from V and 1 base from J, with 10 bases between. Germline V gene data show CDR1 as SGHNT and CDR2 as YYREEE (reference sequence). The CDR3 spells CASSLDTGTDTQYF. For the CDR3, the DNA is TGTGCCAGCAGCCTGGACACCGGCACAGATACGCAGTATTTT.

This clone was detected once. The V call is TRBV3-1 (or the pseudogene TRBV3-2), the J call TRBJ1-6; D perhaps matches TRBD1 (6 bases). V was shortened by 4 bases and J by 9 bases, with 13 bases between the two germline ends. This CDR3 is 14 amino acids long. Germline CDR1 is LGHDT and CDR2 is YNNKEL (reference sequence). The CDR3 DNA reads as TGTGCCAGCAGCCTGGACAGCCACCTTTCACCCCTCCACTTT. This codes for CASSLDSHLSPLHF.